Listed below are T cell receptor beta chains from one sample, sequenced in a study of blood T cells in healthy people across ages. TCRdb used MiXCR to reprocess the 5' RACE reads, holding one entry per CDR3 protein. This table has hundreds of thousands of distinct CDR3 sequences, about 30% appearing once. The specimen was blood. These receptors were taken from a woman at least 80 years old in good health. Each CDR3 is given with its conserved first and last residue. D genes are given only for firm matches. Expanded clones are given a class, and other clones once, few, many or no size at all.

d_call j_call clone_size v_call cdr3_aa cdr3_nt
TRBD2 TRBJ2-1 many TRBV28 CASDANGLVNNEQFF TGTGCCAGCGACGCCAACGGACTAGTTAACAATGAGCAGTTCTTC
TRBD2 TRBJ2-1 few TRBV12-3/TRBV12-4 CASSLVAGGREEQFF TGTGCCAGCAGTTTAGTAGCGGGGGGCCGTGAGGAGCAGTTCTTC
TRBD1 TRBJ2-5 many TRBV9 CASSVAPGQGQETQYF TGTGCCAGCAGCGTAGCCCCGGGACAGGGACAAGAGACCCAGTACTTC
. TRBJ2-7 many TRBV30 CAWSVSRGGEQYF TGTGCCTGGAGTGTTAGCAGGGGTGGCGAGCAGTACTTC
. TRBJ1-1 . TRBV18 CASSRLALNTEAFF TGTGCCAGCTCACGTTTAGCCTTGAACACTGAAGCTTTCTTT
. TRBJ2-1 once TRBV4-1 CASSQVEVRPLEQFF TGCGCCAGCAGCCAAGTAGAGGTAAGACCTCTAGAGCAGTTCTTC
. TRBJ2-3 . TRBV13 CASAGTDTQYF TGTGCCAGCGCGGGCACAGATACGCAGTATTTT
. TRBJ2-5 . TRBV7-2 CASSLQPRNQETQYF TGTGCCAGCAGCTTACAACCGAGGAACCAAGAGACCCAGTACTTC
. TRBJ1-4 . TRBV9 CASSVGPTARSEKLFF TGTGCCAGCAGCGTAGGCCCCACAGCCCGGTCTGAAAAACTGTTTTTT
. TRBJ2-1 . TRBV5-6 CASSLVTDPDNEQFF TGTGCCAGCAGCTTGGTGACAGACCCGGATAACGAGCAGTTCTTC
TRBD1 TRBJ2-7 many TRBV27 CASSPPSGTGLGEQYF TGTGCCAGCAGTCCGCCCTCGGGGACAGGGCTTGGCGAGCAGTACTTC
. TRBJ2-7 many TRBV30 CAWSVGGHGTYEQYF TGTGCCTGGAGTGTTGGTGGGCACGGTACCTACGAGCAGTACTTC
TRBD1 TRBJ2-7 . TRBV12-3/TRBV12-4 CASSYNRGLSEQYF TGTGCCAGCAGTTATAACAGGGGGCTTTCCGAGCAGTACTTC
TRBD2 TRBJ2-1 . TRBV29-1 CSGRAGGGEQFF TGCAGCGGCCGAGCGGGAGGCGGGGAGCAGTTCTTC
. TRBJ1-5 many TRBV20-1 CSAHRGGRRVNQPQHF TGCAGTGCCCACCGGGGGGGCAGGCGCGTGAATCAGCCCCAGCATTTT
. TRBJ2-7 . TRBV5-1 CASSPTQGLYEQYF TGCGCCAGCAGCCCTACACAGGGACTCTACGAGCAGTACTTC
. TRBJ1-2 few TRBV30 CAWSGFPSHGYTF TGTGCCTGGAGTGGCTTCCCGAGTCATGGCTACACCTTC
TRBD2 TRBJ2-2 few TRBV7-3 CASSSGSGPNTGELFF TGTGCCAGCAGCTCCGGTAGCGGGCCCAACACCGGGGAGCTGTTTTTT
TRBD2 TRBJ2-1 many TRBV4-2 CASSQDPGGGAENEQFF TGTGCCAGCAGCCAAGATCCAGGCGGGGGGGCCGAAAATGAGCAGTTCTTC
. TRBJ2-1 many TRBV25-1 CASSEYANEQFF TGTGCCAGCAGTGAATATGCAAATGAGCAGTTCTTC
. TRBJ2-1 many TRBV7-9 CASSLGLDNEQFF TGTGCCAGCAGCTTAGGACTCGACAATGAGCAGTTCTTC
TRBD1 TRBJ2-1 . TRBV24-1 CATSGIGGQSYNVQFF TGTGCCACCAGTGGCATTGGGGGACAGAGCTACAATGTGCAGTTCTTC
TRBD2 TRBJ2-5 . TRBV12-5 CASGLGLAGGTQETQYF TGTGCTAGTGGTTTGGGGCTAGCGGGGGGTACCCAAGAGACCCAGTACTTC
. TRBJ2-2 . TRBV9 CASSVVWTGELFF TGTGCCAGCAGCGTAGTATGGACCGGGGAGCTGTTTTTT
TRBD2 TRBJ2-2 . TRBV7-8 CASSLSGGSGERFF TGTGCCAGCAGCCTTAGCGGGGGGTCCGGGGAGCGGTTTTTT
. TRBJ1-2 many TRBV21-1 CASSNSGQGDNYGYTF TGTGCCAGCAGCAACTCCGGACAGGGTGACAACTATGGCTACACCTTC
TRBD1 TRBJ1-1 many TRBV18 CASSPETRGRLTEAFF TGTGCCAGCTCACCAGAAACCAGGGGGCGTTTAACTGAAGCTTTCTTT
. TRBJ1-2 . TRBV6-5 CASRKRPENYGYTF TGTGCCAGCAGGAAGAGGCCTGAGAACTATGGCTACACCTTC
. TRBJ2-1 . TRBV27 CAASSQSTPHNEQFF TGTGCCGCTAGTTCTCAATCCACTCCACACAATGAGCAGTTCTTC
TRBD2 TRBJ2-2 once TRBV4-2 CASSQDISGGATGELFF TGTGCCAGCAGCCAAGATATAAGCGGGGGGGCAACCGGGGAGCTGTTTTTT
. TRBJ1-1 many TRBV10-3 CAISEWTNTEAFF TGTGCCATCAGTGAGTGGACGAACACTGAAGCTTTCTTT
. TRBJ2-5 few TRBV7-2 CASSLAGASGETQYF TGTGCCAGCAGCTTAGCGGGCGCATCGGGAGAGACCCAGTACTTC
. TRBJ1-5 few TRBV9 CASSVAGSEGQPQHF TGTGCCAGCAGCGTAGCTGGATCTGAGGGTCAGCCCCAGCATTTT